This TCR beta chain was recovered during a study of memory CD4+ T cells and cytomegalovirus serostatus. Profiled with immunoSEQ multiplex PCR; TCRdb holds only in-frame clones, not every one. This table holds around 50,000 clones, under 80% found once. Per the germline V gene, CDR1 is MDHEN and CDR2 is SYDVKM. Trimming took 1 base from V and 5 from J, leaving 8 bases between them. The CDR3 spans 14 residues. This clone is a singleton in its sample. The sort gate was single viable CD3+CD4+CD8-CD45RO+ cells for memory CD4+ T cells. The material sequenced was memory CD4+ T cells from blood. The chain joins TRBV28 to TRBJ2-2; unclear D gene. This receptor was taken from an adult in good health and CMV-seronegative. Here the CDR3 DNA reads TGTGCCAGCAGTTTATCCCAAGCAACCGGGGAGCTGTTTTTT. This sequence encodes CASSLSQATGELFF.